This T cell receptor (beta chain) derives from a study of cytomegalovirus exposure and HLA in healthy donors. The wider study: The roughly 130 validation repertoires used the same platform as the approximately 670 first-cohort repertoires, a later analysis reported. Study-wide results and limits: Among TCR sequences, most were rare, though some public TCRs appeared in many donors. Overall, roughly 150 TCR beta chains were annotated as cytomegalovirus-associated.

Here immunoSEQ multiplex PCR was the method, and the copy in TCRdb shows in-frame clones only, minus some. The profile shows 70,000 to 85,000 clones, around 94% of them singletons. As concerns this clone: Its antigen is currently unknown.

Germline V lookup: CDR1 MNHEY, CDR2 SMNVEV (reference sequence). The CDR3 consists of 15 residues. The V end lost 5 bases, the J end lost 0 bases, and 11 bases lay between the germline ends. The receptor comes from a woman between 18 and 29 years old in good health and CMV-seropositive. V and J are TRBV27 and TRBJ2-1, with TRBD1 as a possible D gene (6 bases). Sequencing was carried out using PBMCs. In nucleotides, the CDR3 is TGTGCCAGCAGTCCTGGGACAAGCTCCTACAATGAGCAGTTCTTC. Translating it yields CASSPGTSSYNEQFF.